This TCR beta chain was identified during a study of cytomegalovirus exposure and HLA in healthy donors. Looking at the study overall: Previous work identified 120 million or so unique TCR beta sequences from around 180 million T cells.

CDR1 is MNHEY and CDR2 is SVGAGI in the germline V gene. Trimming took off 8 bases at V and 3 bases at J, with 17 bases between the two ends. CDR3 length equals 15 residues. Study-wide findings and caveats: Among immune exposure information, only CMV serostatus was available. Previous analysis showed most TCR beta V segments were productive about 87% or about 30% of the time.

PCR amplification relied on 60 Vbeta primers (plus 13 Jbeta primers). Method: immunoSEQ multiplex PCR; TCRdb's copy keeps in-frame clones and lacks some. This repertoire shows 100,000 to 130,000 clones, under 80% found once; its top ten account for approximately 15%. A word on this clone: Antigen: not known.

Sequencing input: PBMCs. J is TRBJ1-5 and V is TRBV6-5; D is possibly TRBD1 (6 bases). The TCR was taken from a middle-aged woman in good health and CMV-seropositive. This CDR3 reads CASQPTPGHNQPQHF. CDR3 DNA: TGTGCCAGCCAACCGACTCCGGGACACAATCAGCCCCAGCATTTT.